What follows are 20 T cell receptor beta chains derived from one specimen sequenced in a study of T-cell reconstitution after alpha-beta-depleted transplantation in children. Unique molecular identifiers were built into the TCRbeta library. TCRdb ran MiXCR on the PCR reads and lists one entry per CDR3 protein. The data show some 640,000 distinct CDR3 sequences, approximately 15% seen once. The specimen was PBMCs from the stem cell graft donor, collected from the stem cell graft. Every receptor here comes from a human donor who donated a stem cell graft to a child with acute myeloid leukemia.

The chain carries TRBV7-9 and TRBJ2-2, with D tentatively TRBD1 (6 bases). This CDR3 has 16 amino acids. V was clipped by 7 bases and J by 4 bases, with 19 bases between them. Germline V lookup: CDR1 SEHNR, CDR2 FQNEAQ (reference sequence). The CDR3 here is CASTENPGHITGELFF. The CDR3 DNA sequence: TGTGCCAGCACCGAAAATCCGGGACACATCACCGGGGAGCTGTTTTTT.

This clonotype was seen many times. The chain is built from TRBV29-1 and TRBJ1-4, with D perhaps matching TRBD1 (6 bases). The V end lost 6 bases, the J end lost 10 bases, and 21 bases lay between the germline ends. Germline-derived CDR1 and CDR2 are SQVTM and ANQGSEA. The CDR3 loop spans 14 amino acids. Here the CDR3 DNA reads TGCAGCGTCCCAAGCGCCATAAAGGGGGGAAAACTGTTTTTT. This sequence encodes CSVPSAIKGGKLFF.

V gene TRBV6-2 or TRBV6-3 combines with J gene TRBJ2-6, with D tentatively TRBD1 or TRBD2 (6 bases each). Trimming shortened V by 0 bases and J by 0 bases, and 15 bases separated the two germline ends. Germline values: CDR1 MNHEY, CDR2 SVGEGT. The CDR3 totals 19 residues. CDR3 DNA sequence: TGTGCCAGCAGTTACTCGGGGGGCTTGCCAATCTCTGGGGCCAACGTCCTGACTTTC. It codes for CASSYSGGLPISGANVLTF.

This clonotype appeared many times. This sequence joins TRBV6-1 and TRBJ2-5, with 8 bases aligning to TRBD1. V trimming: 7 bases; J trimming: 4 bases; junction bases outside the gene matches: 11. There are 15 residues in the CDR3. Germline V lookup: CDR1 MNHNS, CDR2 SASEGT. The CDR3 DNA follows: TGTGCCAGCATCCCGACAGGGGTCTCAGCAGAGACCCAGTACTTC. It is translated as CASIPTGVSAETQYF.

The chain uses TRBV6-5 and TRBJ2-7, with D perhaps TRBD2 (6 bases). Germline CDR1 reads MNHEY; CDR2 reads SVGAGI. The CDR3 runs to 16 residues. Between the trimmed V and J ends, which lost 4 bases and 7 bases, there was a span of 23 bases. CDR3 coding DNA: TGTGCCAGCAGTTCTTCCCTGGAGGGGCCGCTCGGGGAGCAGTACTTC. Encoded protein: CASSSSLEGPLGEQYF.

There are a few counts of this clonotype. V gene TRBV27 combines with J gene TRBJ2-2, with a tentative D call TRBD2 (6 bases). The CDR3 loop spans 13 amino acids. The V gene's germline CDR1 is MNHEY and CDR2 SMNVEV (reference sequence). Trimming cost V 4 bases and J 15 bases, with 18 bases left between them. CDR3 in amino acids: CASSYLGTGLMFF. In nucleotides, the CDR3 is TGTGCCAGCAGTTACCTAGGGACTGGTTTGATGTTTTTT.

This clonotype was detected ten times or more. The CDR3 reads CASSKEVGSEQYV. The CDR3 nucleotides are TGTGCCAGCAGCAAAGAGGTGGGAAGCGAGCAGTACGTC. The chain couples TRBV21-1 to TRBJ2-7. TRBV21-1 is an annotated pseudogene. CDR3 length equals 13 residues.

Ten or more counts support this clonotype. The V and J genes are TRBV4-3 and TRBJ2-6; D ambiguous. This CDR3 region has 15 residues. Trimming pared 2 bases from V and 0 bases from J, leaving 5 bases between. Per germline, CDR1 LGHNA and CDR2 YSLEER. The CDR3 sequence is CASSQRNSGANVLTF. CDR3 nucleotides: TGCGCCAGCAGCCAAAGGAACTCTGGGGCCAACGTCCTGACTTTC.

This clonotype was seen a handful of times. The rearrangement links TRBV24-1 to TRBJ2-3, with 9 bases identical to TRBD1. This CDR3 has 15 amino acids. The V gene's germline CDR1 is KGHDR and CDR2 SFDVKD. The V and J ends lost 3 bases and 3 bases, in that order; junction bases with no gene match: 3. In DNA, the CDR3 is TGTGCCACCAGTGATCTCGGGACAGGGACAGATACGCAGTATTTT. Encoded protein: CATSDLGTGTDTQYF.

Only a few counts were recorded for this clonotype. Here the CDR3 reads CASSQGTASYNEQFF. The CDR3, as DNA: TGTGCCAGCAGCCAGGGGACAGCCTCCTACAATGAGCAGTTCTTC. The V and J genes are TRBV6-1 and TRBJ2-1; TRBD1 agrees at 7 bases. This CDR3 has 15 amino acids. Trimming cost V 6 bases and J 0 bases; bases outside gene matches: 5. CDR1 MNHNS and CDR2 SASEGT come from the germline V gene.

This chain uses TRBV18 with TRBJ2-7; D gene ambiguous. In germline, CDR1 is KGHSH, CDR2 LQKENI. The CDR3 loop spans 13 amino acids. The V end was cut by 4 bases, the J end by 4 bases, with 11 bases between. The CDR3 region is CASSQGLYYEQYV. In nucleotides, the CDR3 is TGTGCCAGCTCACAGGGTCTGTATTACGAGCAGTACGTC.

This clonotype was observed a handful of times. The chain carries TRBV24-1 and TRBJ2-2; D not resolved. This CDR3 is 18 amino acids long. Trimming pared 2 bases from V and 3 bases from J, leaving 18 bases between. Germline loops: CDR1 KGHDR, CDR2 SFDVKD. This CDR3 is CATSDSSSPFPDTGELFF. As DNA, the CDR3 is TGTGCCACCAGTGATTCTAGTTCGCCCTTTCCCGACACCGGGGAGCTGTTTTTT.

The J gene is TRBJ1-2, the V gene TRBV10-2; no reliable D call. With 0 bases removed from V and 8 bases from J, the gap between germline ends came to 10 bases. The germline gives CDR1 WSHSY, CDR2 SAAADI. The CDR3 sequence is 13 residues long. The chain's CDR3 is CASSESGEQGYTF. The CDR3 region has the DNA TGCGCCAGCAGTGAGTCCGGGGAACAAGGCTACACCTTC.

This clonotype occurred many times. The V and J genes are TRBV20-1 and TRBJ2-7, with a weak D call TRBD2 (5 bases). The CDR3 sequence is 13 residues long. Between the trimmed V and J ends, which lost 5 bases and 3 bases, there was a span of 14 bases. Germline CDR1 DFQATT, CDR2 SNEGSKA (reference sequence). The CDR3 reads CSAPSGSDYEQYF. The CDR3 region has the DNA TGCAGTGCTCCGTCGGGGAGTGACTACGAGCAGTACTTC.

This clonotype was detected a few times. This chain uses TRBV7-9 with TRBJ2-2; D is possibly TRBD1 (6 bases). Trimming removed 8 bases from V and 7 bases from J, with 17 bases in between. Germline V gene lookup returns CDR1 SEHNR and CDR2 FQNEAQ (reference sequence). The CDR3 runs to 14 residues. The CDR3 nucleotides read TGTGCCAGCTCCGATTCCACAGGGCTCGGGGAGCTGTTTTTT. It yields the protein CASSDSTGLGELFF.

This clonotype was seen repeatedly, ten times or more. The J gene is TRBJ2-1, the V gene TRBV29-1; the D gene is possibly TRBD2 (6 bases). The CDR3 is 12 amino acids. From germline, CDR1 is SQVTM and CDR2 ANQGSEA. V was cut by 3 bases and J by 8 bases, with 11 bases left in between. The CDR3 DNA reads as TGCAGCGTTGAGGAGGGTACGGATGAGCAGTTCTTC. It translates to CSVEEGTDEQFF.

Only a few counts were recorded for this clonotype. The V gene is TRBV7-2, the J gene TRBJ2-1; D call uncertain. The V and J ends lost 5 bases and 10 bases respectively, with 12 bases between them. The germline V gene encodes CDR1 SGHTA and CDR2 FQGNSA. The CDR3 has 12 amino acids. CDR3 protein: CASSPTNREQFF. DNA of the CDR3: TGTGCCAGCAGCCCTACCAATCGAGAGCAGTTCTTC.

The chain joins TRBV11-2 to TRBJ2-5; 8 bases line up with TRBD1. From germline, CDR1 is SGHAT and CDR2 FQNNGV. This CDR3 spans 14 amino acids. After removal of 3 bases from V and 1 base from J, the junction contained 1 base not matched to a gene. CDR3 sequence: CASSFGQGQETQYF. The CDR3 DNA reads TGTGCCAGCAGCTTCGGACAGGGCCAAGAGACCCAGTACTTC. Combining the CDR3 with reference TRBV11-2 and TRBJ2-5 gives the whole variable domain EAGVAQSPRYKIIEKRQSVAFWCNPISGHATLYWYQQILGQGPKLLIQFQNNGVVDDSQLPKDRFSAERLKGVDSTLKIQPAKLEDSAVYLCASSFGQGQETQYFGPGTRLLVL.

There are a few counts of this clonotype. The rearrangement uses TRBV20-1 and TRBJ2-7, with 10 bases identical to TRBD1. V dropped 0 bases and J dropped 2; count of bases not matched to a gene: 4. The V gene's germline CDR1 is DFQATT and CDR2 SNEGSKA (reference sequence). This CDR3 spans 15 amino acids. DNA for the CDR3: TGCAGTGCTAGAGACCGGGACAGGGGACCCTACGAGCAGTACTTC. It translates to CSARDRDRGPYEQYF.

With respect to this clonotype: With a much larger clone just one base away, this may be a read error. The V gene is TRBV20-1, the J gene TRBJ2-7; tentatively, D is TRBD1 (5 bases). CDR3 length: 12 residues. Germline CDR1 is DFQATT and CDR2 is SNEGSKA (reference sequence). The CDR3 region has the DNA TGCAGTGCTTCTTGGACACCCTACAAGCAGTACTTC. Translated: CSASWTPYKQYF.